This is a list of T cell receptor beta chains from one sample in a study of blood T cell repertoires in COVID-19. The protocol was immunoSEQ multiplex PCR, while the TCRdb copy is restricted to in-frame clones and leaves out a portion. The data contain around 200,000 clones, approximately 83% of them singletons. The specimen was peripheral blood. The source is a human donor with active or convalescent COVID-19. The donor label of this sample is uncertain. The CDR3 runs from the conserved cysteine through the conserved F or W. The order of the fields is J gene, V gene, clone size, D gene, CDR3 protein, CDR3 DNA. The D gene is left open where the match is weak. Clone size is given for some rows only: seen once, a few or many times, or a class if the clone is expanded.

TRBJ1-2 | TRBV10-3 | once | . | CAISDLVFEGLNYGYTF | TGTGCCATCAGTGATTTAGTTTTCGAGGGTTTGAACTATGGCTACACCTTC
TRBJ2-3 | TRBV5-6 | few | TRBD2 | CASSSYSREYTDTQYF | TGTGCCAGCAGCTCCTACTCGCGGGAGTACACAGATACGCAGTATTTT
TRBJ2-7 | TRBV7-3 | . | TRBD2 | CASSLSSGLSYEQYF | TGTGCCAGCAGCTTAAGTAGCGGGCTGTCCTACGAGCAGTACTTC
TRBJ1-5 | TRBV18 | few | . | CASSTSGAIPSAAQHF | TGTGCCAGCTCCACCTCCGGCGCAATTCCATCAGCGGCCCAGCATTTT
TRBJ2-3 | TRBV3-1/TRBV3-2 | once | TRBD2 | CASSQDRGRASDTQYF | TGTGCCAGCAGCCAAGATCGCGGGAGGGCGTCAGATACGCAGTATTTT
TRBJ1-2 | TRBV7-2 | . | TRBD1 | CASSLEQGASNYGYTF | TGTGCCAGCAGCTTAGAACAGGGGGCATCTAACTATGGCTACACCTTC
TRBJ2-3 | TRBV7-8 | . | TRBD2 | CASSLRRTGGVDTQYF | TGTGCCAGCAGCTTAAGAAGAACGGGAGGTGTAGATACGCAGTATTTT
TRBJ1-2 | TRBV23-1 | few | . | CASSKRGCRGANYGYTF | TGCGCCAGCAGTAAGCGGGGCTGCAGAGGAGCTAACTATGGCTACACCTTC
TRBJ2-7 | TRBV28 | . | . | CASFAGSSYEQYF | TGTGCCAGCTTTGCCGGGAGCTCCTACGAGCAGTACTTC
TRBJ1-3 | TRBV5-1 | . | . | CASSLAGTGNTIYF | TGCGCCAGCAGCTTGGCGGGGACTGGAAACACCATATATTTT
TRBJ1-4 | TRBV7-2 | . | . | CASSLGQFNEKLFF | TGTGCCAGCAGCCTCGGACAGTTTAACGAAAAACTGTTTTTT
TRBJ2-2 | TRBV5-1 | . | . | CASSFQAPPNTGELFF | TGCGCCAGCAGCTTCCAAGCACCCCCGAACACCGGGGAGCTGTTTTTT
TRBJ2-3 | TRBV4-1 | . | TRBD2 | CASSPRGTSGGLFTDTQYF | TGCGCCAGCAGCCCGAGGGGGACTAGCGGGGGGCTTTTCACAGATACGCAGTATTTT
TRBJ2-1 | TRBV5-1 | . | . | CASSLRTGGVYNEQFF | TGCGCCAGCAGCTTGAGGACTGGGGGCGTCTACAATGAGCAGTTCTTC
TRBJ2-7 | TRBV13 | . | TRBD2 | CASSLPGGPHEQYF | TGTGCCAGCAGCTTACCGGGAGGGCCCCACGAGCAGTACTTC
TRBJ1-5 | TRBV6-1 | . | . | CASSEGLWGGSNQPQHF | TGTGCCAGCAGTGAGGGTCTTTGGGGGGGTAGCAATCAGCCCCAGCATTTT
TRBJ2-1 | TRBV24-1 | . | . | CATSDLKYYNEQFF | TGTGCCACCAGTGATTTGAAATACTACAATGAGCAGTTCTTC
TRBJ2-3 | TRBV5-6 | few | TRBD2 | CASSLGAGGLDTQYF | TGTGCCAGCAGCTTAGGTGCGGGGGGGCTGGATACGCAGTATTTT
TRBJ1-1 | TRBV7-2 | once | . | CASSLVWAGINSGEAFF | TGTGCCAGCAGCTTAGTGTGGGCAGGGATTAATTCGGGTGAAGCTTTCTTT
TRBJ1-1 | TRBV9 | once | . | CASSEQSLNTEAFF | TGTGCCAGCAGCGAACAATCACTGAACACTGAAGCTTTCTTT
TRBJ1-5 | TRBV19 | . | . | CASSIRRQFLNQPQHF | TGTGCCAGTAGTATTCGTCGACAGTTCCTCAATCAGCCCCAGCATTTT
TRBJ2-6 | TRBV7-9 | once | . | CASILSGANVLTF | TGTGCCAGCATACTTTCCGGGGCCAACGTCCTGACTTTC
TRBJ2-1 | TRBV18 | once | TRBD2 | CASSPPAGGKYNEQFF | TGTGCCAGCTCACCGCCAGCGGGGGGCAAGTACAATGAGCAGTTCTTC
TRBJ1-4 | TRBV5-1 | . | . | CASRTGANEKLFF | TGCGCCAGCAGAACCGGGGCTAATGAAAAACTGTTTTTT
TRBJ2-5 | TRBV7-6 | . | . | CASSLDVRGTQYF | TGTGCCAGCAGCTTAGATGTAAGAGGGACCCAGTACTTC
TRBJ2-7 | TRBV28 | few | TRBD1 | CVTGQGTYEQYF | TGCGTTACGGGACAGGGAACCTACGAGCAGTACTTC
TRBJ2-1 | TRBV5-4 | . | TRBD2 | CASSSTTSGGAREQFF | TGTGCCAGCAGCTCAACAACTAGCGGGGGGGCCCGTGAGCAGTTCTTC
TRBJ2-3 | TRBV5-1 | . | . | CASSSEGGATDTQYF | TGCGCCAGCAGCTCCGAAGGGGGGGCCACAGATACGCAGTATTTT
TRBJ2-7 | TRBV5-1 | . | . | CASSWTVPREQYF | TGCGCCAGCAGCTGGACAGTGCCCCGCGAGCAGTACTTC
TRBJ1-3 | TRBV7-9 | . | . | CASSYAPRTPTAQRNTIYF | TGTGCCAGCAGCTACGCCCCTCGAACCCCCACCGCCCAGAGAAACACCATATATTTT
TRBJ1-3 | TRBV28 | . | . | CARMGGLKNTIYF | TGTGCCAGGATGGGGGGACTGAAAAACACCATATATTTT
TRBJ1-4 | TRBV28 | . | . | CASSLVGVTNEKLFF | TGTGCCAGCAGTTTAGTAGGGGTTACTAATGAAAAACTGTTTTTT
TRBJ1-1 | TRBV7-8 | . | . | CASSRGGRNTEAFF | TGTGCCAGCAGCCGAGGAGGGCGGAACACTGAAGCTTTCTTT
TRBJ1-2 | TRBV30 | . | . | CAWRRGTNYGYTF | TGTGCCTGGAGAAGGGGGACTAACTATGGCTACACCTTC
TRBJ2-1 | TRBV7-6 | . | TRBD2 | CASSLPLVAGGDSYNEQFF | TGTGCCAGCAGCTTACCACTGGTAGCGGGGGGCGACTCCTACAATGAGCAGTTCTTC
TRBJ2-3 | TRBV6-1 | . | TRBD1 | CASSADRGRRVLTDTQYF | TGTGCCAGCAGTGCCGACAGGGGGCGTAGGGTCTTGACAGATACGCAGTATTTT
TRBJ2-1 | TRBV5-1 | . | . | CASSLAASFNEQFF | TGCGCCAGCAGCTTGGCCGCGTCGTTCAATGAGCAGTTCTTC
TRBJ2-5 | TRBV29-1 | once | TRBD2 | CSVEAGGETQYF | TGCAGCGTTGAAGCGGGAGGAGAGACCCAGTACTTC
TRBJ1-6 | TRBV2 | . | . | CASQVLNSPLHF | TGTGCCAGCCAGGTTCTAAATTCACCCCTCCACTTT
TRBJ2-2 | TRBV3-1/TRBV3-2 | . | TRBD1 | CASSQVGRQGSTGELFF | TGTGCCAGCAGCCAAGTTGGGAGACAGGGGAGCACCGGGGAGCTGTTTTTT
TRBJ1-6 | TRBV5-1 | . | . | CASSLTEQGGYSPLHF | TGCGCCAGCAGCTTGACCGAACAGGGAGGGTATTCACCCCTCCACTTT
TRBJ2-7 | TRBV19 | . | TRBD2 | CASSRLAAYEQYF | TGTGCCAGTAGTAGACTAGCAGCATACGAGCAGTACTTC
TRBJ2-1 | TRBV12-3/TRBV12-4 | . | . | CATQTGFYNEQFF | TGTGCCACCCAAACAGGGTTCTACAATGAGCAGTTCTTC
TRBJ1-3 | TRBV5-5 | . | . | CASSTRGQHSGNTIYF | TGTGCCAGCAGCACCCGTGGGCAGCACTCTGGAAACACCATATATTTT
TRBJ2-1 | TRBV5-4 | . | TRBD1 | CASSLPGGSYNEQFF | TGTGCCAGCAGCTTGCCAGGGGGCAGTTACAATGAGCAGTTCTTC
TRBJ2-1 | TRBV5-8 | . | . | CASSLAPLPDEQFF | TGTGCCAGCAGCTTGGCCCCGCTCCCGGATGAGCAGTTCTTC